This is a list of T cell receptor beta chains from one sample in a study of blood T cell repertoires in COVID-19. Data came from immunoSEQ multiplex PCR; TCRdb stores just in-frame clones and leaves some out. Of a few hundred thousand clones in the sample, around 85% were seen once. Sequencing was done on a sample of peripheral blood. All receptors come from a woman aged 50 to 60 with acute or convalescent COVID-19. CDR3s include the opening cysteine and the closing phenylalanine or tryptophan. D genes are given only for firm matches. Rows give clone size only sometimes, using once, few, many, or a class for an expanded clone.

v_gene: TRBV19
d_gene: NA
abundance: NA
j_gene: TRBJ1-1
CDR3nt: TGTGCCAGTACCCCTAGACACAGGGCAGGGGCTGAAGCTTTCTTT
CDR3aa: CASTPRHRAGAEAFF

v_gene: TRBV30
d_gene: TRBD1
abundance: NA
j_gene: TRBJ2-2
CDR3nt: TGTGCCTGGGAGACGGACAGGGGCACGAACACCGGGGAGCTGTTTTTT
CDR3aa: CAWETDRGTNTGELFF

v_gene: TRBV6-2/TRBV6-3
d_gene: NA
abundance: NA
j_gene: TRBJ2-7
CDR3nt: TGTGCCAGCAGCCGGCTGGACAGTTTTTCCTACGAGCAGTACTTC
CDR3aa: CASSRLDSFSYEQYF

v_gene: TRBV7-2
d_gene: TRBD2
abundance: NA
j_gene: TRBJ2-2
CDR3nt: TGTGCCAGCAGCTTGGGACTAGCTACCACCCGGGAGCTGTTTTTT
CDR3aa: CASSLGLATTRELFF

v_gene: TRBV24-1
d_gene: NA
abundance: NA
j_gene: TRBJ2-2
CDR3nt: TGTGCCACCAGTGACCGACGGGCCGGGGAGCTGTTTTTT
CDR3aa: CATSDRRAGELFF

v_gene: TRBV9
d_gene: NA
abundance: NA
j_gene: TRBJ1-5
CDR3nt: TGTGCCAGCAGCCCCCACGGGGAAAATCAGCCCCAGCATTTT
CDR3aa: CASSPHGENQPQHF

v_gene: TRBV18
d_gene: NA
abundance: few
j_gene: TRBJ2-3
CDR3nt: TGTGCCAGCTCACCCGGACAGAGCACAGATACGCAGTATTTT
CDR3aa: CASSPGQSTDTQYF

v_gene: TRBV24-1
d_gene: NA
abundance: NA
j_gene: TRBJ1-2
CDR3nt: TGTGCCACCAGTGACACAGGGTATGGCTACACCTTC
CDR3aa: CATSDTGYGYTF

v_gene: TRBV11-3
d_gene: NA
abundance: NA
j_gene: TRBJ2-1
CDR3nt: TGTGCCAGCAGCGCGCCCGCGGGGCATGAGCAGTTCTTC
CDR3aa: CASSAPAGHEQFF

v_gene: TRBV7-9
d_gene: TRBD1
abundance: NA
j_gene: TRBJ2-3
CDR3nt: TGTGCCAGCAGCTCCAGGGGGCGCACAGATACGCAGTATTTT
CDR3aa: CASSSRGRTDTQYF

v_gene: TRBV11-2
d_gene: TRBD2
abundance: NA
j_gene: TRBJ2-7
CDR3nt: TGTGCCAGCAGCCCTCCGGGGGGACCCTACGAGCAGTACTTC
CDR3aa: CASSPPGGPYEQYF

v_gene: TRBV30
d_gene: NA
abundance: NA
j_gene: TRBJ1-2
CDR3nt: TGTGCCTGGAGACTAGGGGGCTACACCTTC
CDR3aa: CAWRLGGYTF

v_gene: TRBV9
d_gene: NA
abundance: NA
j_gene: TRBJ2-5
CDR3nt: TGTGCCAGCAGCTCCCAGACACAGGGGAGGGAGACCCAGTACTTC
CDR3aa: CASSSQTQGRETQYF

v_gene: TRBV9
d_gene: NA
abundance: NA
j_gene: TRBJ2-2
CDR3nt: TGTGCCAGCAGCCCAGGTGGGCTTGTCGGGGAGCTGTTTTTT
CDR3aa: CASSPGGLVGELFF

v_gene: TRBV5-4
d_gene: NA
abundance: NA
j_gene: TRBJ2-5
CDR3nt: TGTGCCAGCAGCCTAGGGGCGGAAGAGACCCAGTACTTC
CDR3aa: CASSLGAEETQYF

v_gene: TRBV7-6
d_gene: NA
abundance: NA
j_gene: TRBJ1-1
CDR3nt: TGTGCCAGCAGCCCCGGGGTAAACTCACTGAACACTGAAGCTTTCTTT
CDR3aa: CASSPGVNSLNTEAFF

v_gene: TRBV29-1
d_gene: NA
abundance: NA
j_gene: TRBJ1-2
CDR3nt: TGCAGCGTCGGACAGAACTATGGCTACACCTTC
CDR3aa: CSVGQNYGYTF

v_gene: TRBV6-2/TRBV6-3
d_gene: NA
abundance: NA
j_gene: TRBJ1-3
CDR3nt: TGTGCCAGCAGTTACACACCAGGAACCAGAAACACCATATATTTT
CDR3aa: CASSYTPGTRNTIYF

v_gene: TRBV19
d_gene: NA
abundance: NA
j_gene: TRBJ1-2
CDR3nt: TGTGCCAGTAGTAATCGCGGGTATGGCTACACCTTC
CDR3aa: CASSNRGYGYTF

v_gene: TRBV6-2/TRBV6-3
d_gene: TRBD2
abundance: NA
j_gene: TRBJ2-7
CDR3nt: TGTGCCAGCAGTTACGAGGGAGCGGGAGCAATCTACGAGCAGTACTTC
CDR3aa: CASSYEGAGAIYEQYF

v_gene: TRBV11-3
d_gene: TRBD2
abundance: few
j_gene: TRBJ2-3
CDR3nt: TGTGCCAGCAGCCCCGGGACTAGCGGGGGCTCTAGCACAGATACGCAGTATTTT
CDR3aa: CASSPGTSGGSSTDTQYF

v_gene: TRBV7-9
d_gene: TRBD2
abundance: NA
j_gene: TRBJ2-7
CDR3nt: TGTGCCAGCAGCTTACCAACTGTGGGGCGGGAGGGCCTCTACGAGCAGTACTTC
CDR3aa: CASSLPTVGREGLYEQYF

v_gene: TRBV10-3
d_gene: NA
abundance: NA
j_gene: TRBJ1-2
CDR3nt: TGTGCCATCAGTGAAACCACAGGGAAAGGCTACACCTTC
CDR3aa: CAISETTGKGYTF

v_gene: TRBV6-5
d_gene: NA
abundance: once
j_gene: TRBJ1-5
CDR3nt: TGTGCCAGCAGTTACTCGCCAGGGGCGCCCCAGCATTTT
CDR3aa: CASSYSPGAPQHF

v_gene: TRBV5-1
d_gene: NA
abundance: NA
j_gene: TRBJ1-2
CDR3nt: TGCGCCAGCAGCCCTTTCCACCAGCAGGGCTATGGCTACACCTTC
CDR3aa: CASSPFHQQGYGYTF

v_gene: TRBV27
d_gene: NA
abundance: NA
j_gene: TRBJ2-3
CDR3nt: TGTGCCAGCAGACAAGGACTTAGCACAGATACGCAGTATTTT
CDR3aa: CASRQGLSTDTQYF

v_gene: TRBV5-5
d_gene: NA
abundance: NA
j_gene: TRBJ1-1
CDR3nt: TGTGCCAGCAGCCCCTGGACAGTAATGAACACTGAAGCTTTCTTT
CDR3aa: CASSPWTVMNTEAFF